Below, one T cell receptor beta chain is given with its context. This CDR3 region has 14 residues. V was shortened by 6 bases and J by 1 base, with 12 bases between the two germline ends. Germline-derived CDR1 and CDR2 are MDHEN and SYDVKM. This sample was taken from a study of early T cells in non-severe SARS-CoV-2 infection. Study-level background: Alpha and beta chains were unpaired, from unsorted whole-blood bulk RNA.

MiXCR, applied by TCRdb to the 5' RACE reads, yields one record per CDR3 protein. This sample has 85,000 to 90,000 distinct CDR3 sequences, with roughly 14% found just once. Sequencing used whole blood. The rearrangement links TRBV28 to TRBJ2-5; D unclear. The TCR sequence derives from an adult who was a healthcare worker with PCR-confirmed SARS-CoV-2 infection or an uninfected control (not recorded which). The CDR3 DNA reads TGTGCCAGCAGGAAGACGGTTCGCCAAGAGACCCAGTACTTC. It yields the protein CASRKTVRQETQYF.